Below, 24 T cell receptor beta chains from the same sample are listed, as sequenced in a study of neurological immune-mediated disorders. TCRdb called the 5' RACE reads again in MiXCR, with one record for every CDR3 protein. The table has fewer than 40,000 distinct CDR3 sequences, under 5% seen once. Sequencing was performed on CD4+ T cells from blood. These receptors were collected from a woman in her thirties or forties in good health.

This clonotype was observed at least ten times. The V call is TRBV5-1, the J call TRBJ2-1; D is tentatively TRBD1 or TRBD2 (6 bases each). The V end lost 4 bases, the J end lost 9 bases, and 14 bases lay between the germline ends. This CDR3 spans 13 amino acids. Germline CDR1 and CDR2: SGHRS and YFSETQ. The CDR3 DNA follows: TGCGCCAGCAGCGCGGGACAAGAGGGTGAGCAGTTCTTC. Protein: CASSAGQEGEQFF.

This clonotype was observed at least ten times. V and J are TRBV5-1 and TRBJ1-6; D not certain. Germline V gives CDR1 SGHRS, CDR2 YFSETQ. The CDR3 is 15 residues long. With 0 bases removed from V and 7 bases from J, the gap between germline ends came to 11 bases. DNA for the CDR3: TGCGCCAGCAGCTTGGAGCCGACGGGGAATTCACCCCTCCACTTT. It codes for CASSLEPTGNSPLHF.

The chain has TRBV28 and TRBJ1-1; a possible D gene is TRBD1 (6 bases). The CDR3 is 14 amino acids. Between the trimmed V and J ends, which lost 5 bases and 6 bases, there was a span of 16 bases. Germline V CDR1 and CDR2: MDHEN, SYDVKM. CDR3 loop: CASSEGGIGAEAFF. The CDR3 DNA reads as TGTGCCAGCAGTGAAGGGGGTATAGGGGCTGAAGCTTTCTTT. Drawing the rest from reference TRBV28 and TRBJ1-1, the complete variable domain is DVKVTQSSRYLVKRTGEKVFLECVQDMDHENMFWYRQDPGLGLRLIYFSYDVKMKEKGDIPEGYSVSREKKERFSLILESASTNQTSMYLCASSEGGIGAEAFFGQGTRLTVV.

Ten or more counts support this clonotype. The chain carries TRBV5-1 and TRBJ2-7, with 7 positions matching TRBD2. After removal of 5 bases from V and 2 bases from J, the junction contained 4 bases not matched to a gene. CDR1 is SGHRS and CDR2 is YFSETQ in the germline V gene. The CDR3 is 13 residues long. CDR3 nucleotide sequence: TGCGCCAGCAGAGAAGCGGGGACCTACGAGCAGTACTTC. Its protein product is CASREAGTYEQYF. Complete variable domain (other parts from reference TRBV5-1 and TRBJ2-7): KAGVTQTPRYLIKTRGQQVTLSCSPISGHRSVSWYQQTPGQGLQFLFEYFSETQRNKGNFPGRFSGRQFSNSRSEMNVSTLELGDSALYLCASREAGTYEQYFGPGTRLTVT.

This clonotype was detected ten times or more. This sequence joins TRBV3-1 and TRBJ1-2; D perhaps matches TRBD1 (5 bases). The CDR3 is 12 amino acids. Deletions cut 8 bases from V and 4 bases from J, with 11 bases between. Germline loops: CDR1 LGHDT, CDR2 YNNKEL (reference sequence). The CDR3, as DNA: TGTGCCAGCTCAAGTAGGGGCTATGGCTACACCTTC. It yields the protein CASSSRGYGYTF.

This clonotype was seen many times. The chain employs TRBV7-2 and TRBJ1-3; 9 bases line up with TRBD1. V shed 5 bases, J shed 14 bases, and the junction held 10 bases outside the gene matches. This CDR3 is 13 amino acids long. Germline CDR1 reads SGHTA; CDR2 reads FQGNSA. CDR3 sequence (DNA): TGTGCCAGCAGCCCAAACCGGGACAGGGATCTATATTTT. Translating gives CASSPNRDRDLYF.

This clonotype showed up many times. The chain links TRBV4-1 to TRBJ1-2; TRBD1 is a possible D gene (6 bases). Germline V lookup: CDR1 MGHRA, CDR2 YSYEKL. The CDR3 spans 16 residues. Trimming took off 2 bases at V and 0 bases at J, with 13 bases between the two ends. CDR3 sequence reads: CASSQPPGQPNYGYTF. The CDR3 DNA follows: TGCGCCAGCAGCCAACCACCGGGACAACCTAACTATGGCTACACCTTC.

This clonotype was seen at least ten times. The V call is TRBV12-3 or TRBV12-4, the J call TRBJ1-1; the D is unclear. This CDR3 comprises 14 residues. Trimming took 7 bases from V and 5 from J, leaving 17 bases between them. The CDR3 region is CASNLGGFGTEAFF. The CDR3 bases are TGTGCCAGCAACTTGGGAGGGTTTGGGACTGAAGCTTTCTTT.

This clonotype was seen at least ten times. This chain links TRBV5-1 with TRBJ2-2; 7 nucleotides line up with TRBD1. After removal of 6 bases from V and 0 bases from J, the junction contained 5 bases not matched to a gene. Per germline, CDR1 SGHRS and CDR2 YFSETQ. CDR3 length: 15 residues. The CDR3 nucleotides are TGCGCCAGCACCGCCGGGACAGCGAACACCGGGGAGCTGTTTTTT. It is translated as CASTAGTANTGELFF.

At least ten counts were recorded for this clonotype. The CDR3 region has the DNA TGCGCCAGCAAACCAAGAGATGGGGCCAACAGGAACACTGAAGCTTTCTTT. This sequence encodes CASKPRDGANRNTEAFF. The chain is built from TRBV4-1 and TRBJ1-1; tentative D call: TRBD1 (5 bases). V lost 7 bases and J lost 1, with 22 bases in between. CDR3 length: 17 residues. Germline CDR1 and CDR2: MGHRA and YSYEKL.

This clonotype has ten or more counts. The chain combines TRBV5-6 with TRBJ2-2; the D is unclear. Trimming removed 5 bases from V and 6 bases from J, with 8 bases in between. There are 12 residues in the CDR3. The germline V gene encodes CDR1 SGHDT and CDR2 YYEEEE. CDR3 in DNA: TGTGCCAGCAGGGTGGGTCCCGGGGAGCTGTTTTTT. It codes for CASRVGPGELFF.

Many counts were recorded for this clonotype. A read error may produce the germline difference seen at one junction end. The chain has TRBV20-1 and TRBJ2-5; no definite D call. The germline CDR1 and CDR2 sequences are DFQATT and SNEGSKA (reference sequence). This CDR3 has 13 residues. The CDR3 loop is CSARDPGVETQYF. CDR3 in DNA: TGCAGTGCTCGAGACCCGGGTGTGGAGACCCAGTACTTC.

This clonotype was detected many times. This chain links TRBV12-3 or TRBV12-4 with TRBJ2-6; D is undetermined. The CDR3 extends over 15 amino acids. Trimming took 7 bases from V and 1 from J, leaving 11 bases between them. CDR3: CASILEPSGANVLTF. CDR3 nucleotide sequence: TGTGCCAGCATCTTGGAACCGTCTGGGGCCAACGTCCTGACTTTC.

This clonotype was seen ten or more times. V is TRBV18 and J is TRBJ2-7, with 10 bases fitting TRBD1. The ends lost 6 bases at V and 1 base at J; junction bases unmatched: 6. Germline lookup yields CDR1 KGHSH and CDR2 LQKENI. The CDR3 sequence is 15 residues long. CDR3 DNA: TGTGCCAGCTCTCCCGGGACAGGGGATTCCTACGAGCAGTACTTC. This codes for CASSPGTGDSYEQYF.

This clonotype was seen at least ten times. This chain links TRBV5-1 with TRBJ2-2, with 11 nucleotides matching TRBD1. Germline-derived CDR1 and CDR2 are SGHRS and YFSETQ. The junction had 1 base not matched to a gene; V was cut back by 2 bases and J by 4 bases. This CDR3 contains 15 residues. This CDR3 reads CASSFGTGGTGELFF. DNA of the CDR3: TGCGCCAGCAGCTTCGGGACAGGGGGCACCGGGGAGCTGTTTTTT.

The sample holds many counts of this clonotype. The junction does not match germline at one end; this may be a read error. The V and J genes are TRBV7-7 and TRBJ2-1; no clear D gene. The V gene's germline CDR1 is SSHAT and CDR2 FNYEAQ (reference sequence). The CDR3 contains 17 residues. The DNA of the CDR3 is TGTGCTAGCAGCCCTCACCTATCCGGGTCTTCCTACAATGAGCAGTTCTTC. Its translation: CASSPHLSGSSYNEQFF.

This clonotype showed up many times. The V call is TRBV5-1, the J call TRBJ2-1; TRBD1 or TRBD2 may be the D gene (6 bases each). CDR3 length: 14 amino acids. Per the germline V gene, CDR1 is SGHRS and CDR2 is YFSETQ. Trimming stripped 4 bases from V and 9 bases from J, with 17 bases between. The CDR3 is CASSRGGTVGEQFF. The CDR3 DNA sequence: TGCGCCAGCAGCCGAGGGGGGACCGTCGGTGAGCAGTTCTTC.

This clonotype occurred many times. V and J are TRBV10-3 and TRBJ1-5, with D unresolved. Trimming shortened V by 4 bases and J by 6 bases, and 13 bases separated the two germline ends. The CDR3 extends over 14 amino acids. The germline V gene encodes CDR1 ENHRY and CDR2 SYGVKD. CDR3 DNA: TGTGCCATCAGTGCGGGGAATATGGGTCAGCCCCAGCATTTT. Translating gives CAISAGNMGQPQHF.

This clonotype came up many times. The chain joins TRBV11-2 to TRBJ2-1; 10 bases line up with TRBD2. The V segment lost 5 bases and the J segment 3 bases; nucleotides outside the gene matches: 10. The CDR3 is 17 residues long. Germline CDR1 and CDR2: SGHAT and FQNNGV. CDR3 residues: CASSPRLAGALYNEQFF. CDR3 coding DNA: TGTGCCAGCAGCCCTCGGCTAGCGGGGGCCCTCTACAATGAGCAGTTCTTC.

This clonotype showed up many times. CDR3 coding DNA: TGTGCCAGCAGCTTAGCGCAAAGCGGGAGAGGGAATGAGCAGTTCTTC. Protein sequence: CASSLAQSGRGNEQFF. This chain links TRBV7-2 with TRBJ2-1; 8 nucleotides match TRBD2. The CDR3 sequence is 16 residues long. CDR1 and CDR2 (germline): SGHTA, FQGNSA. V lost 0 bases to trimming and J lost 7 bases; unmatched junction nucleotides: 8.

This clonotype was observed at least ten times. The chain has TRBV14 and TRBJ2-5, with D hard to call. Germline V gene lookup returns CDR1 SGHDN and CDR2 FVKESK. Trimming cost V 1 base and J 4 bases, with 4 bases left between them. There are 12 residues in the CDR3. The CDR3 bases are TGTGCCAGCAGCCAAGTGCGAGAGACCCAGTACTTC. This sequence encodes CASSQVRETQYF.

This clonotype was seen repeatedly, ten times or more. The V call is TRBV5-1, the J call TRBJ2-3; D might be TRBD1 or TRBD2, each matching 6 bases. This CDR3 is built from 14 residues. V lost 2 bases and J lost 3, with 10 bases in between. From germline, CDR1 is SGHRS and CDR2 YFSETQ. The DNA of the CDR3 is TGCGCCAGCAGCTTAGGAGGGACAACAGATACGCAGTATTTT. This encodes CASSLGGTTDTQYF. Based on the CDR3 plus reference TRBV5-1 and TRBJ2-3, the full variable domain is KAGVTQTPRYLIKTRGQQVTLSCSPISGHRSVSWYQQTPGQGLQFLFEYFSETQRNKGNFPGRFSGRQFSNSRSEMNVSTLELGDSALYLCASSLGGTTDTQYFGPGTRLTVL.

The sample holds many counts of this clonotype. J is TRBJ2-7 and V is TRBV7-6, with no clear D. This CDR3 spans 12 amino acids. The ends were cut back, 1 base at V and 5 bases at J, with 6 bases in the middle. CDR1 is SGHVS, CDR2 FNYEAQ, per germline. DNA for the CDR3: TGTGCCAGCAGCTTAGATGGGAACGAGCAGTACTTC. It codes for CASSLDGNEQYF.

This clonotype was found many times. The chain links TRBV20-1 to TRBJ2-4; D uncertain. Germline V gives CDR1 DFQATT, CDR2 SNEGSKA (reference sequence). The CDR3 loop spans 17 amino acids. V was clipped by 0 bases and J by 6 bases, with 21 bases between them. The CDR3 here is CSARDKVTNDGRNIQYF. The CDR3 coding sequence is TGCAGTGCTAGAGATAAAGTTACTAACGACGGACGAAACATTCAGTACTTC.